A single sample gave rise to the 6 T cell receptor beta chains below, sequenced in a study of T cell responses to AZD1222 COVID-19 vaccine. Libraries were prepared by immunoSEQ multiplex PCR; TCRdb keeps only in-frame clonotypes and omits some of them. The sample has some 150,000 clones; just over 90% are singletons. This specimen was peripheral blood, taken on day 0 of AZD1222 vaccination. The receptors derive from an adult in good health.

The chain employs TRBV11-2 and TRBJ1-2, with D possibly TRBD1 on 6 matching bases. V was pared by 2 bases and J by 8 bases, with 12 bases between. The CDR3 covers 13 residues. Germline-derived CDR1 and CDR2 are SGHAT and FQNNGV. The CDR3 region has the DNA TGTGCCAGCAGCTTAATTGCGGGGGGCGGCTACACCTTC. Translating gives CASSLIAGGGYTF.

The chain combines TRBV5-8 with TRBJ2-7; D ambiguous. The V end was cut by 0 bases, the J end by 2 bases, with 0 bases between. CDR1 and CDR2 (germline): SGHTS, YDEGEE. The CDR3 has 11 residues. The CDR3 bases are TGTGCCAGCAGCTTGGCCTACGAGCAGTACTTC. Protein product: CASSLAYEQYF.

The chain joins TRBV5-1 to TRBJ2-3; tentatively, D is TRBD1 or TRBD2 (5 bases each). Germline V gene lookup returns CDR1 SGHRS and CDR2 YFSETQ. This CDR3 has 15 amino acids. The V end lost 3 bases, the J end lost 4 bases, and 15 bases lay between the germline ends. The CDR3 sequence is CASSSGLSGPDTQYF. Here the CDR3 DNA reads TGCGCCAGCAGCTCGGGGCTTAGTGGGCCAGATACGCAGTATTTT.

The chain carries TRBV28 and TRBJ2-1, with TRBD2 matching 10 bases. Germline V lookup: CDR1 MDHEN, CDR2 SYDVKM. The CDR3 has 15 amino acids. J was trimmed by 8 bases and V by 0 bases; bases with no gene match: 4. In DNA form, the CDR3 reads TGTGCCAGCAGTTTATGGTCTAGCGGGGGCGATGAGCAGTTCTTC. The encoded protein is CASSLWSSGGDEQFF.

The CDR3 reads CASSSMPGGGAQGTDTQYF. CDR3 DNA: TGTGCCAGCAGTTCGATGCCTGGCGGGGGGGCCCAGGGCACAGATACGCAGTATTTT. The J gene is TRBJ2-3, the V gene TRBV28; 9 bases fit TRBD2. This CDR3 is built from 19 residues. The germline V gene has CDR1 MDHEN and CDR2 SYDVKM. V lost 4 bases, J lost 1 base, and 15 bases stayed unmatched.

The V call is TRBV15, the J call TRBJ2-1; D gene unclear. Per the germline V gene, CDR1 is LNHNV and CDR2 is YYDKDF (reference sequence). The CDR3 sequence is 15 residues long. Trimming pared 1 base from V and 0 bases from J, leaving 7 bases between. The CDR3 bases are TGTGCCACCAGCAGAGGAGCGCCCTCCTACAATGAGCAGTTCTTC. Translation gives CATSRGAPSYNEQFF.